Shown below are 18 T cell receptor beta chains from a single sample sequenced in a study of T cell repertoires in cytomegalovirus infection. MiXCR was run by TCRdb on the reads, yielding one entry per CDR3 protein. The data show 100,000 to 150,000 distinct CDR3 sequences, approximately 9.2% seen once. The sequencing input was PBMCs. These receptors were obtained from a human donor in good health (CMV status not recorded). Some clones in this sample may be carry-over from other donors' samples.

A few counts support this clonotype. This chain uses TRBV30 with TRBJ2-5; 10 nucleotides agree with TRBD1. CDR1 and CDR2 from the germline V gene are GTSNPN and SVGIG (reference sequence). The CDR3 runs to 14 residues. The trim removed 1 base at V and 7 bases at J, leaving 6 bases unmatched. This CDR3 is CAWSDDRGLGTQYF. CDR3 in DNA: TGTGCCTGGAGTGACGACAGGGGGCTCGGGACCCAGTACTTC.

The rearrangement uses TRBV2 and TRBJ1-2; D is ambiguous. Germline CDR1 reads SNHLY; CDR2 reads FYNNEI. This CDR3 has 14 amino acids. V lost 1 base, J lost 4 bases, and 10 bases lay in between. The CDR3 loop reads CASSEVTASYGYTF. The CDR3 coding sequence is TGTGCCAGCAGTGAAGTAACAGCCAGCTATGGCTACACCTTC.

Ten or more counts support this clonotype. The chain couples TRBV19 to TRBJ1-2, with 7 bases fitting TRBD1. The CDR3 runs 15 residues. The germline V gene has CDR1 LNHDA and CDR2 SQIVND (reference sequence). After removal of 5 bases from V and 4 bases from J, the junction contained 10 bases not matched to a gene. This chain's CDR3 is CASSWAGGTSYGYTF. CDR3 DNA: TGTGCCAGTAGTTGGGCAGGGGGGACCTCCTATGGCTACACCTTC.

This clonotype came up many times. CDR3 amino acids: CASSLDRFNSPLHF. The CDR3 DNA sequence: TGCGCCAGCAGCCTCGACAGGTTTAATTCACCCCTCCACTTT. The J gene is TRBJ1-6, the V gene TRBV4-1; weak D call: TRBD1 (6 bases). V shed 4 bases and J shed 6 bases, with 10 bases lying between them. This CDR3 spans 14 amino acids. Germline CDR1 reads MGHRA; CDR2 reads YSYEKL.

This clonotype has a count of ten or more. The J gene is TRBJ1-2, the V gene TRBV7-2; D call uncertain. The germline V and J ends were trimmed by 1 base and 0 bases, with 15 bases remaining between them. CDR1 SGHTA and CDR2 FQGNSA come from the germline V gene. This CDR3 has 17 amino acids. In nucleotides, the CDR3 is TGTGCCAGCAGCTTAGTGGCCGGGGATTTAACTAACTATGGCTACACCTTC. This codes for CASSLVAGDLTNYGYTF.

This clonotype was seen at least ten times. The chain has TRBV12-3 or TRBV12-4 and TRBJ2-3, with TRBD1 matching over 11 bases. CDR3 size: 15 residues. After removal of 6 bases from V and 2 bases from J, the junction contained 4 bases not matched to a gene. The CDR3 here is CASRGTGGYTDTQYF. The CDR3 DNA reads TGTGCCAGCAGAGGGACAGGGGGATACACAGATACGCAGTATTTT.

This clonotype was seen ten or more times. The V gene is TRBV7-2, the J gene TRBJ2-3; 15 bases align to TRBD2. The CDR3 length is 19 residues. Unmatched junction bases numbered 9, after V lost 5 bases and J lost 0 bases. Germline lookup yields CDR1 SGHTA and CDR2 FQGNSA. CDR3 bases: TGTGCCAGCAGCCGGACTAGCGGGGGGGCTCAAGTCAGCACAGATACGCAGTATTTT. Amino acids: CASSRTSGGAQVSTDTQYF.

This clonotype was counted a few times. The CDR3 region has the DNA TGCGCCAGCAGTCATCCAGACTCGGGGCTCTACGAGCAGTACTTC. Encoded protein: CASSHPDSGLYEQYF. The chain combines TRBV23-1 with TRBJ2-7, with D possibly called TRBD1 or TRBD2 (5 bases each). TRBV23-1 is filed as an ORF, its function uncertain. The ends were cut back, 3 bases at V and 3 bases at J, with 15 bases in the middle. The CDR3 length is 15 residues.

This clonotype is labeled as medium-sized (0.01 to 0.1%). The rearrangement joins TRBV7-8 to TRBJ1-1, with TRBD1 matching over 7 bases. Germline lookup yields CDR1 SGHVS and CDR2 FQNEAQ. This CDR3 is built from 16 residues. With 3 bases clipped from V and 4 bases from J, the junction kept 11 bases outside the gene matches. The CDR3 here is CASSFFGTEGSTEAFF. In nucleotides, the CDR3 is TGTGCCAGCAGCTTTTTCGGGACAGAGGGATCCACTGAAGCTTTCTTT. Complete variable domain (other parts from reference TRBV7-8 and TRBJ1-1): GAGVSQSPRYKVAKRGQDVALRCDPISGHVSLFWYQQALGQGPEFLTYFQNEAQLDKSGLPSDRFFAERPEGSVSTLKIQRTQQEDSAVYLCASSFFGTEGSTEAFFGQGTRLTVV.

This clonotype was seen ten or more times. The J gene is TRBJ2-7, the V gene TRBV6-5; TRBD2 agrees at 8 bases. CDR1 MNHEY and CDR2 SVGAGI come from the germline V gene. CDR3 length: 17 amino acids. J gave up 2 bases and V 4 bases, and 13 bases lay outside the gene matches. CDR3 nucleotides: TGTGCCAGCAGTTCCATCCGGGGTAGCGGGGCAACCTACGAGCAGTACTTC. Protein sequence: CASSSIRGSGATYEQYF.

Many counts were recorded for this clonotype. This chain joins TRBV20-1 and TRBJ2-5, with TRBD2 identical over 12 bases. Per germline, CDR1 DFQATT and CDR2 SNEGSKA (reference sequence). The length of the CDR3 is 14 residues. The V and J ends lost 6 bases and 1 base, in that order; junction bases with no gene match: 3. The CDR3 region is CSARLAGAQETQYF. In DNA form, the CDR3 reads TGCAGTGCCCGACTAGCGGGGGCCCAAGAGACCCAGTACTTC.

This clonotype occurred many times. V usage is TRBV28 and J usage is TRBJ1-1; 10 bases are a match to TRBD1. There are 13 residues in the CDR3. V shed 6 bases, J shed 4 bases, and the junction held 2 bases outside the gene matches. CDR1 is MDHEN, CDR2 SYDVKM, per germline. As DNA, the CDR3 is TGTGCCAGCAGGCGGACAGGGGGCACTGAAGCTTTCTTT. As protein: CASRRTGGTEAFF.

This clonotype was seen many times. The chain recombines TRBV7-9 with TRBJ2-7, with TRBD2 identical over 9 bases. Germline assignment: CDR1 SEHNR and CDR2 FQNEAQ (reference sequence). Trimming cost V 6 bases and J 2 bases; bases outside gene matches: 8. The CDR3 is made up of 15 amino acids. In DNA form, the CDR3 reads TGTGCCAGCAGTTTCATAGCGGGGGCCGCCTACGAGCAGTACTTC. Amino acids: CASSFIAGAAYEQYF. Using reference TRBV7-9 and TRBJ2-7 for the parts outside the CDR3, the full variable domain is DTGVSQNPRHKITKRGQNVTFRCDPISEHNRLYWYRQTLGQGPEFLTYFQNEAQLEKSRLLSDRFSAERPKGSFSTLEIQRTEQGDSAMYLCASSFIAGAAYEQYFGPGTRLTVT.

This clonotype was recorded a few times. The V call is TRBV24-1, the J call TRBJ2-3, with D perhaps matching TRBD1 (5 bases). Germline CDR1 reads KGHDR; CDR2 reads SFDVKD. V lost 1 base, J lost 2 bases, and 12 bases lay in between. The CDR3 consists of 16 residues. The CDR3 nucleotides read TGTGCCACCAGTGATTTTGGGCAGGGAAACACAGATACGCAGTATTTT. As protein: CATSDFGQGNTDTQYF.

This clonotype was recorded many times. CDR3 bases: TGTGCCAGCAGCTTAGAATCCGGGACCTACAATGAGCAGTTCTTC. Its translation is CASSLESGTYNEQFF. This chain uses TRBV7-9 with TRBJ2-1; maybe TRBD2 (5 bases). Germline V gene lookup returns CDR1 SEHNR and CDR2 FQNEAQ (reference sequence). This CDR3 region has 15 residues. Trimming left V 1 base short and J 2 bases short, with 9 bases between.

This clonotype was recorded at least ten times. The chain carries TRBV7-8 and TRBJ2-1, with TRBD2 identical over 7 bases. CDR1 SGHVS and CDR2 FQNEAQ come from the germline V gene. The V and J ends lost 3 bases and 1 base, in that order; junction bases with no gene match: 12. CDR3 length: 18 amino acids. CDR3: CASSLLPTAGVSYNEQFF. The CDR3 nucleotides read TGTGCCAGCAGCTTGCTCCCAACCGCGGGGGTGTCCTACAATGAGCAGTTCTTC.

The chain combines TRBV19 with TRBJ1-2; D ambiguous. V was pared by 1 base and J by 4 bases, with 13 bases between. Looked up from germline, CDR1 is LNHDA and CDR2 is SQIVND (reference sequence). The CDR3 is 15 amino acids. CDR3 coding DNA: TGTGCCAGTAGTATAGGCCCCGGATCTATCTATGGCTACACCTTC. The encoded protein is CASSIGPGSIYGYTF.

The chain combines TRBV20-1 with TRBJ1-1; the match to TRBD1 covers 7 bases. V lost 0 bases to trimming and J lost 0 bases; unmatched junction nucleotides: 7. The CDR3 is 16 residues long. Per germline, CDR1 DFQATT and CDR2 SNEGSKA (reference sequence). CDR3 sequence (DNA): TGCAGTGCTAGAGATTTGGACAGGAATATGAACACTGAAGCTTTCTTT. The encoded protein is CSARDLDRNMNTEAFF.